The clone carrying this T cell receptor beta chain was counted ten times or more. Between the trimmed V and J ends, which lost 4 bases and 6 bases, there was a span of 6 bases. Germline CDR1 SGHDT, CDR2 YYEEEE. The CDR3 consists of 11 residues. MiXCR, applied by TCRdb to the 5' RACE reads, yields one record per CDR3 protein. The repertoire holds 340,000 or so distinct CDR3 sequences, with around 15% as singletons. The sample comes from a study of CD8 T cells in ankylosing spondylitis. The sequence came from a male donor with ankylosing spondylitis or in good health (not recorded which). The source material was blood, either unsorted or a sorted T cell fraction (not recorded which). The gene calls are TRBV5-6 and TRBJ2-3, with D unclear. The CDR3, as DNA: TGTGCCAGCAGCCGCGTCGATACGCAGTATTTT. Its translation is CASSRVDTQYF. The full variable domain, its missing parts supplied by reference TRBV5-6 and TRBJ2-3, is DAGVTQSPTHLIKTRGQQVTLRCSPKSGHDTVSWYQQALGQGPQFIFQYYEEEERQRGNFPDRFSGHQFPNYSSELNVNALLLGDSALYLCASSRVDTQYFGPGTRLTVL.